This T cell receptor (beta chain) was sequenced in a study of regulatory T cells in long-lasting Graves disease. Across the study: Patients newly diagnosed with Graves' had been on antithyroid drugs for under 3 months. Study results and limitations: Favored gene segments in persistent disease were TRBV28, TRBJ1-2 and TRBJ2-5.

Arm-PCR with iRepertoire HTBI primers amplified the CDR3 regions for these TCR beta libraries. TCRdb fed the multiplex PCR reads into MiXCR, producing one record per CDR3 protein. The data contain roughly 500,000 distinct CDR3 sequences, around 13% of them singletons. This clonotype has ten or more counts. As yet, its antigen is unknown. Germline V gene lookup returns CDR1 MDHEN and CDR2 SYDVKM. This CDR3 region has 16 residues. V lost 5 bases and J lost 0, with 13 bases in between. Noted time point: newly diagnosed GD, antithyroid drugs for less than 3 months. RNA extracted from PBMCs served as the sequencing template. Patients were from an endocrinology department in Xi'an, China. This sample was also put to use in a study of T cells in Graves' hyperthyroidism and ophthalmopathy. Per that paper: In simple terms, a model built on 13 V-J features told ophthalmopathy apart from stable hyperthyroidism.

This specimen was peripheral blood mononuclear cells (PBMCs), taken at new diagnosis, from a patient treated with antithyroid drugs. This receptor was obtained from a woman aged 45-65 years with Graves disease. The V and J genes are TRBV28 and TRBJ2-2; D is perhaps TRBD2 (6 bases). CDR3 bases: TGTGCCAGCAGTACCCCCGGGGGAGCGAACACCGGGGAGCTGTTTTTT. Translating gives CASSTPGGANTGELFF.